This TCR beta chain was recorded in a study of shared clonotypes between healthy human individuals. Whole-study context: Researchers assigned three CD4 naive, three CD4 memory, two CD8 naive and one CD8 memory plate to each donor.

V shed 1 base, J shed 6 bases, and the junction held 7 bases outside the gene matches. Germline values: CDR1 SNHLY, CDR2 FYNNEI. CDR3 length equals 15 residues. The assay ran at deep level. The assay was immunoSEQ multiplex PCR, and TCRdb's table has in-frame clones only and misses some. The table lists millions of clones, around 95% of them singletons, with roughly 0.13% in the top ten. The chain links TRBV2 to TRBJ2-7; 9 positions agree with TRBD1. This clonotype originated in a man in his late teens or twenties in good health. Specimen: naive CD4+ T cells sorted from blood. Subset indicated: CD45RA+ positively selected. This chain's CDR3 is CASSEGSGQGREQYF. The DNA for the CDR3 is TGTGCCAGCAGTGAAGGCAGTGGACAGGGGCGCGAGCAGTACTTC.